This TCR beta chain was recovered during a study of shared clonotypes between healthy human individuals. Findings and limits, study-wide: Clonotypes shared by all four donors outscored non-shared clonotypes in generation probability. Approximately 5% was the fraction of naive CD4 clonotypes found shared across a few donors.

The V gene's germline CDR1 is LNHDA and CDR2 SQIVND (reference sequence). Between the trimmed V and J ends, which lost 0 bases and 0 bases, there was a span of 15 bases. CDR3 length: 19 residues. This clone was found once. Antigen specificity is unknown. Terminally differentiated effector memory CD45RA+ cells were left out of the naive CD8 fraction, which was CD45RO-negative and positively selected for CCR7. The method was immunoSEQ multiplex PCR; TCRdb's version includes in-frame clones alone and lacks a portion of them. The table lists around 600,000 clones, about 95% of them singletons. The chain links TRBV19 to TRBJ2-6, with D possibly matching TRBD2 (6 bases). The sample taken for sequencing was naive CD8+ T cells sorted from blood. This receptor was obtained from a woman in her thirties in good health. The CDR3 DNA is TGTGCCAGTAGTATAGATTATTGGGAGGAAAGCTCTGGGGCCAACGTCCTGACTTTC. Protein: CASSIDYWEESSGANVLTF.